This T cell receptor (beta chain) was captured by sequencing in a study of technical replicates of blood from several donors. Assay used: immunoSEQ multiplex PCR; TCRdb lists only in-frame clones, some missing. The data contain under 85,000 clones, under 95% of them singletons. This TCR was recovered from a human donor in good health. The sequenced material came from T cells isolated from PBMCs.

The CDR3 sequence: CASRGGYTDTQYF. Written as DNA, the CDR3 is TGTGCCAGCCGTGGCGGTTACACAGATACGCAGTATTTT. The genes are TRBV11-2 and TRBJ2-3; D not resolved. Germline V lookup: CDR1 SGHAT, CDR2 FQNNGV. Trimming removed 8 bases from V and 2 bases from J, with 11 bases in between. The CDR3 is 13 residues long.